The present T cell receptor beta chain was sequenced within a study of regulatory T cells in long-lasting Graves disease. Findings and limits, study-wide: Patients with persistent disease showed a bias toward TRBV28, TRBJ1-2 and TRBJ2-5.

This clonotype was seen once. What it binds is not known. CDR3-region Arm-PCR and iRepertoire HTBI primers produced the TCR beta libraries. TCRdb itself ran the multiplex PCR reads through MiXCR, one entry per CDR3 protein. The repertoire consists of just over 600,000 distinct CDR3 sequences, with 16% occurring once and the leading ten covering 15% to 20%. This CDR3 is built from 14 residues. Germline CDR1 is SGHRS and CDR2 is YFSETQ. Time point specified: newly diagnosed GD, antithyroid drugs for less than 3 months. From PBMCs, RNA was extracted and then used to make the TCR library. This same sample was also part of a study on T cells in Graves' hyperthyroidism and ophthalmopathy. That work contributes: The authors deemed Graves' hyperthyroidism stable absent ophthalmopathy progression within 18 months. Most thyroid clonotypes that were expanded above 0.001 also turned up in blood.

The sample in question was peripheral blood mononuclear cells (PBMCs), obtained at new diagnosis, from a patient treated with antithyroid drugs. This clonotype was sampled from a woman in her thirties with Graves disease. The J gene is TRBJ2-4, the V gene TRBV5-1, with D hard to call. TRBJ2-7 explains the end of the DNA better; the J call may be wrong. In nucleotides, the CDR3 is TGCGCCAGCAGCTTGGTGGTCACCACCTACGAGCAGTACTTC. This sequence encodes CASSLVVTTYEQYF.